The 15 T cell receptor beta chains below come from one sample, sequenced in a study of T cells in localized non-small cell lung cancer. Data came from immunoSEQ multiplex PCR; TCRdb stores just in-frame clones and leaves some out. The repertoire holds about 25,000 clones, with roughly 86% as singletons. The sequencing here drew on peripheral blood, taken before any cancer treatment. The origin of the receptors is a male donor aged 60 or older with stage II squamous cell lung carcinoma.

The chain is built from TRBV18 and TRBJ1-1; tentatively, D is TRBD1 (5 bases). This CDR3 is built from 14 residues. Germline V gene lookup returns CDR1 KGHSH and CDR2 LQKENI. Between the trimmed V and J ends, which lost 3 bases and 2 bases, there was a span of 10 bases. CDR3 in amino acids: CASSPNRGNTEAFF. CDR3 bases: TGTGCCAGCTCACCCAACCGGGGCAACACTGAAGCTTTCTTT.

The chain has TRBV6-5 and TRBJ1-1, with D possibly TRBD1 on 6 matching bases. The V end was cut by 5 bases, the J end by 1 base, with 8 bases between. The length of the CDR3 is 13 residues. The germline gives CDR1 MNHEY, CDR2 SVGAGI. CDR3: CASSLTGNTEAFF. The CDR3 nucleotides are TGTGCCAGCAGTCTGACAGGGAACACTGAAGCTTTCTTT.

The rearrangement links TRBV29-1 to TRBJ1-1, with no clear D. This CDR3 is built from 11 residues. Germline V gene lookup returns CDR1 SQVTM and CDR2 ANQGSEA. V lost 6 bases to trimming and J lost 2 bases, with 7 bases between them. In nucleotides, the CDR3 is TGCAGCGTGGCAGTTAACACTGAAGCTTTCTTT. As protein: CSVAVNTEAFF.

The chain carries TRBV5-1 and TRBJ1-3; TRBD1 is a possible D gene (5 bases). The V gene lost 5 bases and the J gene lost 0 bases, with 18 bases spanning the gap. This CDR3 spans 17 amino acids. Germline V lookup: CDR1 SGHRS, CDR2 YFSETQ. CDR3 DNA sequence: TGCGCCAGCAGTCTCGGGACCCAACCGAGCTCTGGAAACACCATATATTTT. It yields the protein CASSLGTQPSSGNTIYF.

The chain employs TRBV28 and TRBJ1-2; 9 nucleotides match TRBD1. Germline lookup yields CDR1 MDHEN and CDR2 SYDVKM. This CDR3 comprises 13 residues. Trimming at V came to 7 bases and at J to 8 bases, leaving 8 bases not matched to a gene. CDR3 residues: CASIQQGARGYTF. CDR3 DNA sequence: TGTGCCAGCATCCAACAGGGGGCGCGCGGCTACACCTTC.

The chain is built from TRBV19 and TRBJ1-2; maybe TRBD1 (6 bases). The V end was cut by 5 bases, the J end by 4 bases, with 17 bases between. The CDR3 covers 15 residues. Per the germline V gene, CDR1 is LNHDA and CDR2 is SQIVND (reference sequence). CDR3 DNA: TGTGCCAGTAGTCACCTTTTAGGGGGGGGCTATGGCTACACCTTC. Protein product: CASSHLLGGGYGYTF.

This CDR3 reads CASSLGEHGTQYF. The CDR3 nucleotides read TGTGCCAGCAGCTTAGGAGAACACGGTACGCAGTATTTT. The chain couples TRBV7-2 to TRBJ2-3; no clear D. Trimming removed 1 base at V and 8 bases at J, with 10 bases between. The germline CDR1 and CDR2 sequences are SGHTA and FQGNSA. This CDR3 region has 13 residues.

This clone occurred once. The V gene is TRBV7-8, the J gene TRBJ2-7, with 8 positions matching TRBD2. Per the germline V gene, CDR1 is SGHVS and CDR2 is FQNEAQ. V lost 5 bases to trimming and J lost 0 bases; unmatched junction nucleotides: 6. This CDR3 has 15 residues. The CDR3 spells CASSTGTSASYEQYF. Here the CDR3 DNA reads TGTGCCAGCAGCACCGGGACTAGTGCCTCCTACGAGCAGTACTTC.

CDR3: CASSPPRDGTGGNTIYF. DNA of the CDR3: TGTGCCAGCAGTCCTCCCCGGGATGGGACAGGGGGAAACACCATATATTTT. This chain links TRBV28 with TRBJ1-3; 9 nucleotides align to TRBD1. V gave up 5 bases and J gave up 4 bases; unmatched junction bases: 12. CDR1 MDHEN and CDR2 SYDVKM come from the germline V gene. This CDR3 comprises 17 residues.

DNA of the CDR3: TGCAGCGTTGAAGACGTGACGGAAGGGGAGAACTATGGCTACACCTTC. Residues: CSVEDVTEGENYGYTF. The V gene is TRBV29-1, the J gene TRBJ1-2; weak D call: TRBD1 (5 bases). This CDR3 has 16 residues. Germline-derived CDR1 and CDR2 are SQVTM and ANQGSEA. V was pared by 0 bases and J by 2 bases, with 16 bases between.

The genes are TRBV5-1 and TRBJ2-3, with TRBD2 identical over 13 bases. Unmatched junction bases numbered 6, after V lost 5 bases and J lost 3 bases. The CDR3 runs to 16 residues. Germline assignment: CDR1 SGHRS and CDR2 YFSETQ. The CDR3 DNA is TGCGCCAGCAGATGGGAACTAGCGGGGGGGACAGATACGCAGTATTTT. It is translated as CASRWELAGGTDTQYF.

The V call is TRBV6-1, the J call TRBJ2-2; D possibly corresponds to TRBD2 (6 bases). V lost 7 bases and J 4 bases, leaving 13 bases between the germline ends. CDR1 and CDR2 (germline): MNHNS, SASEGT. CDR3 size: 14 residues. CDR3 DNA sequence: TGTGCCAGCACCCCGGGACTGTCCACCGGGGAGCTGTTTTTT. Amino acid sequence: CASTPGLSTGELFF.

This chain joins TRBV5-8 and TRBJ2-1; D might be TRBD2 (6 bases). V was clipped by 4 bases and J by 0 bases, with 11 bases between them. This CDR3 is 15 amino acids long. Germline-derived CDR1 and CDR2 are SGHTS and YDEGEE. CDR3 amino acids: CASSRGLVSYNEQFF. Here the CDR3 DNA reads TGTGCCAGCAGCAGGGGACTGGTCTCCTACAATGAGCAGTTCTTC.

The chain uses TRBV6-1 and TRBJ1-5, with D hard to call. The V end lost 7 bases, the J end lost 7 bases, and 11 bases lay between the germline ends. The germline V gene encodes CDR1 MNHNS and CDR2 SASEGT. This CDR3 has 12 residues. This CDR3 reads CASNDGSQPQHF. Here the CDR3 DNA reads TGTGCCAGCAACGACGGAAGCCAGCCCCAGCATTTT.

J is TRBJ2-7 and V is TRBV9, with D maybe TRBD2 (5 bases). V shed 0 bases and J shed 0 bases, with 10 bases lying between them. This CDR3 contains 15 residues. Per germline, CDR1 SGDLS and CDR2 YYNGEE. For the CDR3, the DNA is TGTGCCAGCAGCGTAGCTGTTGGAGGCTCCTACGAGCAGTACTTC. Translated: CASSVAVGGSYEQYF.